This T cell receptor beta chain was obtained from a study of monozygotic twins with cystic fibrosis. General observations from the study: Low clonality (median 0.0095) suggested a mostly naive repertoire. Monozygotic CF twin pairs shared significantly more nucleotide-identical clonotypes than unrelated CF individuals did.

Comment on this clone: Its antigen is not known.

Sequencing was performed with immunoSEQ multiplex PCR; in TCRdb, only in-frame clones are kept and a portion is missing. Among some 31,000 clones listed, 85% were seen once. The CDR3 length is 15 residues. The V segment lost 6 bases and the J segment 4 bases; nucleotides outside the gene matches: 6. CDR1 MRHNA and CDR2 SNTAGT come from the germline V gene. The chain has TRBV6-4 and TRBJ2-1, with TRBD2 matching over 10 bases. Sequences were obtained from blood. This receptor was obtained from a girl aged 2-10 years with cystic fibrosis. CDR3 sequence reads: CASSFSTSGYNEQFF. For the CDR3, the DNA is TGTGCCAGCAGCTTTTCGACTAGCGGGTACAATGAGCAGTTCTTC.